This entry lists 22 T cell receptor beta chains sequenced from one sample in a study of shared clonotypes between healthy human individuals. TCRdb's copy holds only in-frame clones and misses some; the assay was immunoSEQ multiplex PCR. The table has over a million clones, about 98% seen once. Sequencing was performed on naive CD4+ T cells sorted from blood. Subset meaning: CD45RA+ positively selected. These receptors all stem from a man aged 25-45 years in good health.

V is TRBV5-1 and J is TRBJ2-7, with TRBD2 matching over 7 bases. There are 14 residues in the CDR3. After removal of 0 bases from V and 7 bases from J, the junction contained 7 bases not matched to a gene. From germline, CDR1 is SGHRS and CDR2 YFSETQ. In DNA, the CDR3 is TGCGCCAGCAGCTTGGAGGCGGGAGTAAGAGAGCAGTACTTC. Translated: CASSLEAGVREQYF.

This chain links TRBV9 with TRBJ1-1; D gene uncertain. Trimming took off 2 bases at V and 6 bases at J, with 17 bases between the two ends. This CDR3 has 15 residues. CDR1 and CDR2 (germline): SGDLS, YYNGEE. CDR3: CASSVFSGERAEAFF. CDR3 coding DNA: TGTGCCAGCAGCGTCTTCTCCGGGGAAAGGGCTGAAGCTTTCTTT.

V is TRBV18 and J is TRBJ2-5; D is ambiguous. Germline CDR1 reads KGHSH; CDR2 reads LQKENI. V lost 1 base to trimming and J lost 4 bases, with 7 bases between them. The CDR3 has 13 residues. The CDR3 protein is CASSPQTVETQYF. CDR3 bases: TGTGCCAGCTCACCACAAACTGTAGAGACCCAGTACTTC. The whole variable domain, remainder taken from reference TRBV18 and TRBJ2-5, is NAGVMQNPRHLVRRRGQEARLRCSPMKGHSHVYWYRQLPEEGLKFMVYLQKENIIDESGMPKERFSAEFPKEGPSILRIQQVVRGDSAAYFCASSPQTVETQYFGPGTRLLVL.

This clone was seen just once. The V gene is TRBV10-3, the J gene TRBJ2-3, with 9 bases matching TRBD1. Unmatched junction bases numbered 4, after V lost 8 bases and J lost 1 base. The CDR3 consists of 14 residues. Germline assignment: CDR1 ENHRY and CDR2 SYGVKD. The chain's CDR3 is CAICRDRGTDTQYF. In nucleotides, the CDR3 is TGTGCCATCTGCAGGGACAGGGGCACAGATACGCAGTATTTT.

The chain links TRBV11-2 to TRBJ2-7; D is ambiguous. V shed 0 bases and J shed 6 bases, with 6 bases lying between them. The CDR3 sequence is 12 residues long. Germline CDR1 SGHAT, CDR2 FQNNGV. The CDR3 coding sequence is TGTGCCAGCAGCTTAGATCCAGTCGAGCAGTACTTC. Translated, it gives CASSLDPVEQYF.

The rearrangement joins TRBV9 to TRBJ1-1; 8 bases are shared with TRBD1. Germline lookup yields CDR1 SGDLS and CDR2 YYNGEE. The CDR3 totals 15 residues. V was clipped by 3 bases and J by 1 base; unmatched bases: 5. CDR3 in DNA: TGTGCCAGCAGCGCCAAGGACAGGGAGAACACTGAAGCTTTCTTT. Its translation is CASSAKDRENTEAFF.

The chain carries TRBV19 and TRBJ1-1; tentatively, D is TRBD1 (5 bases). The V gene's germline CDR1 is LNHDA and CDR2 SQIVND (reference sequence). CDR3 length: 15 amino acids. V was shortened by 7 bases and J by 1 base, with 16 bases between the two germline ends. The CDR3 DNA reads TGTGCCAGTAAACTGGGACGGGGAAAGAACACTGAAGCTTTCTTT. Amino acids: CASKLGRGKNTEAFF. Full variable domain (rest looked up from reference TRBV19 and TRBJ1-1): DGGITQSPKYLFRKEGQNVTLSCEQNLNHDAMYWYRQDPGQGLRLIYYSQIVNDFQKGDIAEGYSVSREKKESFPLTVTSAQKNPTAFYLCASKLGRGKNTEAFFGQGTRLTVV.

The chain combines TRBV27 with TRBJ2-3; D possibly corresponds to TRBD1 (5 bases). This CDR3 contains 14 residues. Deletions cut 5 bases from V and 6 bases from J, with 15 bases between. CDR1 MNHEY and CDR2 SMNVEV come from the germline V gene (reference sequence). CDR3 sequence: CASSPRTGLDTQYF. As DNA, the CDR3 is TGTGCCAGCAGTCCCAGAACAGGTCTGGATACGCAGTATTTT.

The chain uses TRBV6-5 and TRBJ2-3, with 10 bases fitting TRBD2. V shed 7 bases, J shed 3 bases, and the junction held 7 bases outside the gene matches. Germline lookup yields CDR1 MNHEY and CDR2 SVGAGI. The CDR3 contains 15 residues. The CDR3 nucleotides read TGTGCCAGCAAGGCTAGCGGGAGTAGAACAGATACGCAGTATTTT. It codes for CASKASGSRTDTQYF.

The genes are TRBV18 and TRBJ1-2; TRBD1 matches 8 bases. The length of the CDR3 is 14 residues. Germline CDR1 is KGHSH and CDR2 is LQKENI. V was pared by 4 bases and J by 5 bases, with 6 bases of the junction left unmatched. The CDR3 region has the DNA TGTGCCAGCTCACAAGGACAGGGTTCATATGGCTACACCTTC. Translation: CASSQGQGSYGYTF. The full variable domain, rest sourced from reference TRBV18 and TRBJ1-2, is NAGVMQNPRHLVRRRGQEARLRCSPMKGHSHVYWYRQLPEEGLKFMVYLQKENIIDESGMPKERFSAEFPKEGPSILRIQQVVRGDSAAYFCASSQGQGSYGYTFGSGTRLTVV.

The chain couples TRBV18 to TRBJ2-1; 8 bases line up with TRBD1. The CDR3 extends over 13 amino acids. Germline CDR1 is KGHSH and CDR2 is LQKENI. With 3 bases clipped from V and 8 bases from J, the junction kept 3 bases outside the gene matches. The CDR3 spells CASSPARGHEQFF. The CDR3 bases are TGTGCCAGCTCACCCGCCAGGGGGCATGAGCAGTTCTTC. The entire variable domain, with the rest obtained from reference TRBV18 and TRBJ2-1, is as follows: NAGVMQNPRHLVRRRGQEARLRCSPMKGHSHVYWYRQLPEEGLKFMVYLQKENIIDESGMPKERFSAEFPKEGPSILRIQQVVRGDSAAYFCASSPARGHEQFFGPGTRLTVL.

A word on this clone: Other DNA sequences from this sample encode an identical CDR3 as well. The V and J genes are TRBV27 and TRBJ2-5, with TRBD1 as a possible D gene (6 bases). Trimming removed 5 bases from V and 5 bases from J, with 12 bases in between. The CDR3 has 13 amino acids. Germline CDR1 and CDR2: MNHEY and SMNVEV (reference sequence). The CDR3 DNA is TGTGCCAGCAGTCTTCAGGGGCGGGAGACCCAGTACTTC. Its translation: CASSLQGRETQYF.

This chain connects TRBV9 to TRBJ2-7; D is perhaps TRBD2 (6 bases). CDR1 and CDR2 from the germline V gene are SGDLS and YYNGEE. The CDR3 contains 15 residues. V was pared by 0 bases and J by 5 bases, with 15 bases between. In nucleotides, the CDR3 is TGTGCCAGCAGCGTAGCTCCGGGGGAAATGAACGAGCAGTACTTC. It specifies CASSVAPGEMNEQYF.

V gene TRBV18 combines with J gene TRBJ1-5; D remains unclear. V dropped 2 bases and J dropped 0 bases, with 8 bases sitting between them. The CDR3 covers 15 residues. Germline assignment: CDR1 KGHSH and CDR2 LQKENI. The CDR3 is CASSPVSDSNQPQHF. The CDR3 DNA reads as TGTGCCAGCTCACCAGTCAGTGATAGCAATCAGCCCCAGCATTTT.

This chain uses TRBV18 with TRBJ2-7, with 9 bases fitting TRBD1. CDR1 and CDR2 from the germline V gene are KGHSH and LQKENI. CDR3 length equals 13 residues. V was pared by 4 bases and J by 3 bases, with 1 base of the junction left unmatched. CDR3 nucleotides: TGTGCCAGCTCACAGACAGGGGGCTACGAGCAGTACTTC. It codes for CASSQTGGYEQYF. Combining the CDR3 with reference TRBV18 and TRBJ2-7 gives the whole variable domain NAGVMQNPRHLVRRRGQEARLRCSPMKGHSHVYWYRQLPEEGLKFMVYLQKENIIDESGMPKERFSAEFPKEGPSILRIQQVVRGDSAAYFCASSQTGGYEQYFGPGTRLTVT.

The rearrangement links TRBV6-6 to TRBJ2-2, with 11 nucleotides matching TRBD2. After removal of 6 bases from V and 3 bases from J, the junction contained 6 bases not matched to a gene. This CDR3 has 16 residues. CDR1 and CDR2 (germline): MNHNY, SVGAGI (reference sequence). The CDR3: CASSRGTSGYTGELFF. The CDR3 bases are TGTGCCAGCAGCCGCGGGACTAGCGGCTACACCGGGGAGCTGTTTTTT.

This chain connects TRBV6-5 to TRBJ2-1; 7 bases map to TRBD2. With 2 bases clipped from V and 8 bases from J, the junction kept 12 bases outside the gene matches. The CDR3 covers 16 residues. Germline assignment: CDR1 MNHEY and CDR2 SVGAGI. The CDR3 loop reads CASSYRDGGGVDEQFF. In DNA form, the CDR3 reads TGTGCCAGCAGTTACCGGGATGGTGGGGGGGTTGATGAGCAGTTCTTC.

For the CDR3, the DNA is TGTGTCACGACGGGGGGTTACGAGTTGTTCTACGAGCAGTACTTC. It translates to CVTTGGYELFYEQYF. The chain employs TRBV6-4 and TRBJ2-7, with TRBD2 matching 7 bases. CDR1 and CDR2 from the germline V gene are MRHNA and SNTAGT. The length of the CDR3 is 15 residues.

This rearrangement joins TRBV19 to TRBJ2-7; D uncertain. The CDR3 consists of 14 residues. Germline CDR1 reads LNHDA; CDR2 reads SQIVND (reference sequence). V was shortened by 4 bases and J by 0 bases, with 10 bases between the two germline ends. The CDR3 DNA is TGTGCCAGTAGTACAGGACCGAACTCCTACGAGCAGTACTTC. Encoded protein: CASSTGPNSYEQYF. The variable domain in full, completed from reference TRBV19 and TRBJ2-7, reads DGGITQSPKYLFRKEGQNVTLSCEQNLNHDAMYWYRQDPGQGLRLIYYSQIVNDFQKGDIAEGYSVSREKKESFPLTVTSAQKNPTAFYLCASSTGPNSYEQYFGPGTRLTVT.

V gene TRBV6-1 combines with J gene TRBJ2-2; D ambiguous. Trimming cost V 5 bases and J 6 bases, with 7 bases left between them. This CDR3 has 12 amino acids. Germline loops: CDR1 MNHNS, CDR2 SASEGT. The CDR3 sequence is CASSRVAGELFF. In DNA form, the CDR3 reads TGTGCCAGCAGTAGGGTGGCCGGGGAGCTGTTTTTT.

The gene calls are TRBV28 and TRBJ2-7; 12 nucleotides align to TRBD2. This CDR3 is 20 amino acids long. Germline V gives CDR1 MDHEN, CDR2 SYDVKM. The J segment lost 0 bases and the V segment lost 3 bases, leaving 15 bases of the junction unmatched. CDR3 sequence reads: CASSFRGVLAGGPSSYEQYF. CDR3 sequence (DNA): TGTGCCAGCAGTTTTAGGGGCGTACTAGCGGGAGGACCGAGCTCCTACGAGCAGTACTTC.

The chain uses TRBV30 and TRBJ2-7; the match to TRBD2 covers 11 bases. CDR1 and CDR2 from the germline V gene are GTSNPN and SVGIG (reference sequence). The V gene end was trimmed by 4 bases and the J gene end by 7 bases; junction bases not matched to a gene: 12. This CDR3 has 15 amino acids. The CDR3 coding sequence is TGTGCCTGGACCCCGACTAGCGGGACTCCGGATGAGCAGTACTTC. It encodes CAWTPTSGTPDEQYF.